This entry describes one T cell receptor beta chain. The antigen is unknown. The data were taken from a study of T cell repertoires in cytomegalovirus infection. On the study more broadly: Both CMV infection and a matching HLA type were indicated by public TCR beta signatures.

Findings of the study overall: Totalled public TCR beta family frequency picked out people who carried CMV plus the relevant HLA. Dominating the ex vivo response were HLA-C-restricted CMV-specific TCR beta clonotypes.

TCRdb reprocessed the reads via MiXCR and lists one record per CDR3 protein. Of around 440,000 distinct CDR3 sequences in the sample, approximately 11% were seen once. The CDR3 extends over 13 amino acids. Germline CDR1 and CDR2: DFQATT and SNEGSKA (reference sequence). Sequencing was performed on PBMCs. This sequence originates from a human donor in good health (CMV status not recorded). Some clones in this sample may be carry-over from other donors' samples. The chain joins TRBV20-1 to TRBJ2-3; TRBD2 matches at 7 bases. CDR3 sequence (DNA): TGCAGCAACAAGGGCCCGACTAGCGATACGCAGTATTTT. This sequence encodes CSNKGPTSDTQYF.